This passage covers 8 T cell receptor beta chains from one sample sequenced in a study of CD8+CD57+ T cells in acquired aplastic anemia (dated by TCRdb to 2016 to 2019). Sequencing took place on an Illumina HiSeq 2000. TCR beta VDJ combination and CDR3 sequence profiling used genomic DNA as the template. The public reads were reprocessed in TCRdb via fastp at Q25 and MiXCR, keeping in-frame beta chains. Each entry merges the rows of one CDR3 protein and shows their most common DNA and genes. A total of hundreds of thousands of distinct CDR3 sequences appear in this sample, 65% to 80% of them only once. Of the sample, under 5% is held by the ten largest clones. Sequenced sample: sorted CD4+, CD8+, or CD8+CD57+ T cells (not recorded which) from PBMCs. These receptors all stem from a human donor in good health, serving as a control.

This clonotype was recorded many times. The CDR3 DNA reads as TGCAGTGCTAGACAGGGGGCAGGGGATTCACCCCTCCACTTT. Amino acid sequence: CSARQGAGDSPLHF. The V call is TRBV20-1, the J call TRBJ1-6; TRBD1 matches at 8 bases. Germline V gives CDR1 DFQATT, CDR2 SNEGSKA (reference sequence). The CDR3 consists of 14 residues. Unmatched junction bases numbered 5, after V lost 2 bases and J lost 8 bases.

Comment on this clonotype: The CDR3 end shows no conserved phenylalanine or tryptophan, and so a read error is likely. Here the CDR3 reads CGSSVVRQTQYL. In nucleotides, the CDR3 is TGCGGCAGCAGTGTCGTGCGTCAGACCCAGTACCTC. This chain joins TRBV10-2 and TRBJ2-7; D unclear. The DNA end is a closer match to TRBJ2-5, so the J assignment may be wrong. The CDR3 runs to 12 residues. Germline lookup yields CDR1 WSHSY and CDR2 SAAADI.

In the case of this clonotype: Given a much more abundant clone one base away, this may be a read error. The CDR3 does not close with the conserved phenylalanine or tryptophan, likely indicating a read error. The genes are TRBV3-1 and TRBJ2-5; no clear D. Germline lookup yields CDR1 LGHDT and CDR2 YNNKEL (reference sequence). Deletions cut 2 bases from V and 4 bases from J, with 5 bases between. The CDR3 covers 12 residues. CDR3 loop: CASSQTVETQYS. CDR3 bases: TGTGCCAGCAGCCAAACAGTAGAGACCCAGTACTCC.

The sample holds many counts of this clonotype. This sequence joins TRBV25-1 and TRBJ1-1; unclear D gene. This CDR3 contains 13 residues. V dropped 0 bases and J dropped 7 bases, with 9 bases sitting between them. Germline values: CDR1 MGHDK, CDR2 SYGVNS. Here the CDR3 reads CASSEYRTVEAFF. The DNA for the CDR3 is TGTGCCAGCAGTGAATATCGCACAGTTGAAGCTTTCTTT.

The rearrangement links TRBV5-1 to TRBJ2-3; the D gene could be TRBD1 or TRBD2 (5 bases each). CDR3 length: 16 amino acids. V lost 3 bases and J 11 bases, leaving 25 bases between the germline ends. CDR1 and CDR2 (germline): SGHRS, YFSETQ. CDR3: CASSYGWGSSEREQYF. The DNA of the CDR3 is TGCGCCAGCAGCTATGGTTGGGGGTCGTCTGAAAGGGAGCAGTATTTT.

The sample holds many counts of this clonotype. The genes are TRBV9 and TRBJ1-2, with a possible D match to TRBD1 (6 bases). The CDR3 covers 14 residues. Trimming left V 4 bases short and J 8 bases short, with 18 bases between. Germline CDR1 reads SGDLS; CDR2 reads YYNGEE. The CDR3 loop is CASSPETDSSGYTF. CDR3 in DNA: TGTGCCAGCAGCCCAGAGACGGACAGCTCCGGCTACACCTTC. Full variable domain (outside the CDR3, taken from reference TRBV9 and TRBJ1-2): DSGVTQTPKHLITATGQRVTLRCSPRSGDLSVYWYQQSLDQGLQFLIQYYNGEERAKGNILERFSAQQFPDLHSELNLSSLELGDSALYFCASSPETDSSGYTFGSGTRLTVV.

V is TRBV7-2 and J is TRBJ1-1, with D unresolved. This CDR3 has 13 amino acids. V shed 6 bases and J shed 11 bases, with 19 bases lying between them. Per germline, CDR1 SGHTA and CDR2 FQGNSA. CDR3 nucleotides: TGTGCCAGCAGAATGATAGGTGTGACTGGGGCTTTCTTT. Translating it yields CASRMIGVTGAFF.

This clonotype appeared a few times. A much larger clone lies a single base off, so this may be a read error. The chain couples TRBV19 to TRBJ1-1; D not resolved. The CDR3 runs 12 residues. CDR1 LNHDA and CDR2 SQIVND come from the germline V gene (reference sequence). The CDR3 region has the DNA TGTGCCAGTAGTTCACAGAATACTGTAGCTTTCTTT. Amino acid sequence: CASSSQNTVAFF.